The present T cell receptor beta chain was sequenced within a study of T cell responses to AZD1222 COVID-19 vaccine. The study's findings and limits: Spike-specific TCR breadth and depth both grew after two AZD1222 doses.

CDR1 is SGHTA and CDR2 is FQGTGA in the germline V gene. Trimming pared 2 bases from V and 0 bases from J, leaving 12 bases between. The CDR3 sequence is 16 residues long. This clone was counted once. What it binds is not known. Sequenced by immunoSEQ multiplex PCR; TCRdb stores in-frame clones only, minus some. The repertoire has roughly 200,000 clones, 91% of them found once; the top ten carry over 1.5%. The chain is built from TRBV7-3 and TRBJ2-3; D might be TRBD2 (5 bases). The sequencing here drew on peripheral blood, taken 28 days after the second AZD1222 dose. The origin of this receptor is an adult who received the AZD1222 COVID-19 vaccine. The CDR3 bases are TGTGCCAGCAGCTTAGAACCAGCGGATAGCACAGATACGCAGTATTTT. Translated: CASSLEPADSTDTQYF.